This TCR beta chain was sequenced in a study of identical twins. Broader study findings: Zero-insertion findings could be partly confounded by invariant cells (MAIT and iNKT cells). Insertions ran lower in abundant cord blood beta clonotypes, though not in memory repertoires.

This CDR3 has 14 amino acids. V was shortened by 6 bases and J by 6 bases, with 14 bases between the two germline ends. One entry per CDR3 protein results from TCRdb running MiXCR on the 5' RACE reads. The sample lists about 810,000 distinct CDR3 sequences, roughly an eighth occurring once. A note on this clonotype: The antigen is unknown.

These data were also reused for a study on yellow fever vaccine responses in identical twins.

Sequencing was performed on PBMCs. The receptor was derived from a woman in her late teens or twenties in good health. The chain carries TRBV12-3 or TRBV12-4 and TRBJ1-4; possible D gene TRBD1, 5 bases. CDR3 DNA: TGTGCCAGCAGCCCTCCTTGGGGCTATGAAAAACTGTTTTTT. It translates to CASSPPWGYEKLFF.